This TCR beta chain was identified in a study of blood T cell repertoires in COVID-19. Study-wide background: The United States, Italy and Spain supplied acute and convalescent COVID-19 samples. Sources were T cells, B-cell-depleted T cells, or PBMCs; the material itself was cDNA or gDNA.

As processed by the authors: Counts of nucleated cells, estimated from reference gene primer amplification, were obtained. This table comes from immunoSEQ multiplex PCR, and its TCRdb copy is limited to in-frame clones, with some not included. V and J calls plus clone size are reproduced from that table; the DNA served to infer D and trimming. In the table there are roughly 110,000 clones, around 86% of which are singletons. The V segment lost 4 bases and the J segment 4 bases; nucleotides outside the gene matches: 3. The germline V gene encodes CDR1 SGHTA and CDR2 FQGTGA. This CDR3 is 13 amino acids long.

The genes are TRBV7-3 and TRBJ1-1; 7 bases fit TRBD1. Sequencing was carried out using peripheral blood. This receptor was obtained from a man between 70 and 80 years old with acute or convalescent COVID-19. The CDR3, as DNA: TGTGCCAGCAGCTGGGACAGAACCACTGAAGCTTTCTTT. Encoded protein: CASSWDRTTEAFF.